This T cell receptor beta chain is from a study of shared clonotypes between healthy human individuals. Study results and caveats: Approximately 4.6% of naive CD4 clonotypes were common to a handful of donors.

The method was immunoSEQ multiplex PCR; TCRdb's version includes in-frame clones alone and lacks a portion of them. The sample lists 650,000 to 750,000 clones, about three quarters occurring once. This CDR3 has 15 amino acids. V was trimmed by 11 bases and J by 0 bases, leaving 18 bases between them. Germline assignment: CDR1 LNHDA and CDR2 SQIVND (reference sequence). There are a few counts of this clone. What it binds is unknown. V is TRBV19 and J is TRBJ2-3; D possibly corresponds to TRBD2 (6 bases). This TCR was sampled from a woman aged 30 to 39 in good health. Specimen: memory CD4+ T cells sorted from blood. Described subset: CD45RA-negative fraction. The CDR3: CASQGWGESTDTQYF. The CDR3 bases are TGTGCCTCCCAGGGCTGGGGGGAAAGCACAGATACGCAGTATTTT. Looking up the rest from reference TRBV19 and TRBJ2-3 gives the full variable domain: DGGITQSPKYLFRKEGQNVTLSCEQNLNHDAMYWYRQDPGQGLRLIYYSQIVNDFQKGDIAEGYSVSREKKESFPLTVTSAQKNPTAFYLCASQGWGESTDTQYFGPGTRLTVL.